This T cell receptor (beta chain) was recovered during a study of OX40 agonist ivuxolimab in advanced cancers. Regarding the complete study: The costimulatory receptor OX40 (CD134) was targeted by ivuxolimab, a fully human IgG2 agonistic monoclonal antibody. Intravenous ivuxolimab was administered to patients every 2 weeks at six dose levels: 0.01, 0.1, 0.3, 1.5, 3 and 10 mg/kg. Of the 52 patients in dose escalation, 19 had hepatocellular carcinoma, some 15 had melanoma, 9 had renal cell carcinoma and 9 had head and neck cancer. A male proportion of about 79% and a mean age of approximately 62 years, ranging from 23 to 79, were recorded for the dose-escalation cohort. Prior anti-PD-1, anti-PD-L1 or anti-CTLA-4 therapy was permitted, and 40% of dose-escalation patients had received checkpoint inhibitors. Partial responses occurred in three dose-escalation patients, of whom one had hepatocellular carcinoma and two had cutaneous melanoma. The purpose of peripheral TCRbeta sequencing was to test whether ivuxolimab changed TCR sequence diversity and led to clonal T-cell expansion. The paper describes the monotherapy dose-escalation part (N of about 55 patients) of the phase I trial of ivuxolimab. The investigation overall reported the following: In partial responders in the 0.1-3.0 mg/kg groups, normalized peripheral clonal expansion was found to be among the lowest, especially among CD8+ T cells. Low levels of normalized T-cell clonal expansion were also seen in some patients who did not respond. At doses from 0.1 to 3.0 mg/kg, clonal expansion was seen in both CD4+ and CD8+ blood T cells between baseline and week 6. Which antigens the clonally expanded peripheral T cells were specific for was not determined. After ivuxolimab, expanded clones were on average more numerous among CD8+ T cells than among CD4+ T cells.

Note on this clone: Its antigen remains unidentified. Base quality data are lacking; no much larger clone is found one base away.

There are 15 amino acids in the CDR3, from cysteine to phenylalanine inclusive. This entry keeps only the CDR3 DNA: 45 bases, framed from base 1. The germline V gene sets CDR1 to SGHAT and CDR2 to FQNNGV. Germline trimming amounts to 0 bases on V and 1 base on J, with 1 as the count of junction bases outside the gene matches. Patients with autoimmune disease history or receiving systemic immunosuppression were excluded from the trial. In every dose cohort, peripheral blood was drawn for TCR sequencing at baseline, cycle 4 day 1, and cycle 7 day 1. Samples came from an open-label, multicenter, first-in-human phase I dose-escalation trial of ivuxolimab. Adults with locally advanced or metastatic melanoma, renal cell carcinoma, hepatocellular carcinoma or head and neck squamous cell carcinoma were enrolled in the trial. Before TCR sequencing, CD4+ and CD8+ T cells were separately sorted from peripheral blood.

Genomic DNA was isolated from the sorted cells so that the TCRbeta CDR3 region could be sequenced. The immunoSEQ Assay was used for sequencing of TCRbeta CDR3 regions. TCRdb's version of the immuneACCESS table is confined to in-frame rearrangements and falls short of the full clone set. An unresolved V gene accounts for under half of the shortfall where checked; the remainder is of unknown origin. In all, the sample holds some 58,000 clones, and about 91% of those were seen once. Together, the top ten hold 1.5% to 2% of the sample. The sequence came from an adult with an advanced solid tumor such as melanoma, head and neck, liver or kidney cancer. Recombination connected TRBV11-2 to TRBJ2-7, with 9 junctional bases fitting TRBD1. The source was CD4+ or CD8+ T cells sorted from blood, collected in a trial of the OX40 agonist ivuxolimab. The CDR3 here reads CASSLDGTGSYEQYF. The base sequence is TGTGCCAGCAGCTTAGATGGGACAGGGTCCTACGAGCAGTACTTC.